Below are 25 T cell receptor beta chains sequenced from a single sample in a study of blood T cell repertoires in COVID-19. Sequenced by immunoSEQ multiplex PCR; TCRdb stores in-frame clones only, minus some. Of over 11,000 clones in the sample, 80% to 90% were seen once. The sequencing input was peripheral blood. Receptor source: a human donor in a cohort sampled during active COVID-19.

The V call is TRBV7-9, the J call TRBJ2-3, with TRBD1 matching over 8 bases. There are 16 residues in the CDR3. From germline, CDR1 is SEHNR and CDR2 FQNEAQ (reference sequence). V shed 3 bases and J 4 bases; nucleotides not matched to a gene: 9. The CDR3 DNA sequence: TGTGCCAGCAGCTTCACCACAGGGGGACTGTCAGATACGCAGTATTTT. Amino acids: CASSFTTGGLSDTQYF.

The chain employs TRBV19 and TRBJ2-3, with 7 bases that match TRBD1. Germline CDR1 LNHDA, CDR2 SQIVND (reference sequence). V was clipped by 6 bases and J by 2 bases; unmatched bases: 5. The CDR3 extends over 14 amino acids. CDR3 coding DNA: TGTGCCAGTAGCATGGGACAGTTCACAGATACGCAGTATTTT. Its protein is CASSMGQFTDTQYF.

This clone was recorded a few times. The chain carries TRBV10-3 and TRBJ2-7, with 13 bases aligning to TRBD2. V was pared by 4 bases and J by 1 base, with 1 base of the junction left unmatched. The CDR3 has 15 residues. Germline V gene lookup returns CDR1 ENHRY and CDR2 SYGVKD. This CDR3 reads CAISGGLAGSYEQYF. The CDR3 DNA is TGTGCCATCAGTGGGGGACTAGCGGGATCCTACGAGCAGTACTTC.

This clone has only one observation. The V and J genes are TRBV10-2 and TRBJ2-1, with 11 bases lining up with TRBD2. Trimming removed 6 bases from V and 6 bases from J; junction bases left unmatched: 7. CDR1 and CDR2 from the germline V gene are WSHSY and SAAADI. The CDR3 runs 15 residues. The CDR3 protein is CASSRGTSGVNEQFF. Written as DNA, the CDR3 is TGCGCCAGCAGCCGCGGGACTAGCGGCGTCAATGAGCAGTTCTTC.

This chain uses TRBV11-2 with TRBJ2-5; TRBD1 is a possible D gene (5 bases). With 1 base removed from V and 2 bases from J, the gap between germline ends came to 11 bases. Germline V gene data show CDR1 as SGHAT and CDR2 as FQNNGV. The CDR3 sequence is 15 residues long. CDR3 DNA sequence: TGTGCCAGCAGCTTAGGACAGACCATACAAGAGACCCAGTACTTC. This codes for CASSLGQTIQETQYF.

The CDR3: CASSPGLYNEQFF. CDR3 DNA sequence: TGTGCCAGCAGCCCAGGACTGTACAATGAGCAGTTCTTC. The chain has TRBV4-2 and TRBJ2-1; tentative D call: TRBD2 (5 bases). The CDR3 contains 13 residues. CDR1 and CDR2 (germline): LGHNA, YNFKEQ. Trimming removed 4 bases from V and 4 bases from J, with 8 bases in between.

This rearrangement joins TRBV4-1 to TRBJ2-7, with 10 nucleotides matching TRBD1. V gave up 4 bases and J gave up 1 base; unmatched junction bases: 7. Germline lookup yields CDR1 MGHRA and CDR2 YSYEKL. The CDR3 contains 16 residues. DNA for the CDR3: TGCGCCAGCAGCCCGGGGACAGGGGTTCAATCCTACGAGCAGTACTTC. Residues: CASSPGTGVQSYEQYF.

This clone was detected only a few times. The chain employs TRBV11-2 and TRBJ2-7; weak D call: TRBD1 (5 bases). This CDR3 spans 14 amino acids. Germline CDR1 reads SGHAT; CDR2 reads FQNNGV. Deletions cut 5 bases from V and 2 bases from J, with 13 bases between. The CDR3 nucleotides are TGTGCCAGCAGCAGAGACAGAAAAACCTACGAGCAGTACTTC. It is translated as CASSRDRKTYEQYF.

In its sample, this clone was seen once. V is TRBV5-5 and J is TRBJ2-1; 8 positions match TRBD2. Per the germline V gene, CDR1 is SGHKS and CDR2 is YYEKEE (reference sequence). There are 17 residues in the CDR3. V was clipped by 2 bases and J by 0 bases; unmatched bases: 7. CDR3 DNA: TGTGCCAGCAGCTTCGACGGGAGCGGGAGCTCCTACAATGAGCAGTTCTTC. This translates into CASSFDGSGSSYNEQFF.

The DNA for the CDR3 is TGTGCCAGCAGTGACAGGGGAGGCGCAGATACGCAGTATTTT. This gives the protein CASSDRGGADTQYF. This chain connects TRBV6-4 to TRBJ2-3; weak D call: TRBD2 (6 bases). The CDR3 runs to 14 residues. V was clipped by 2 bases and J by 4 bases, with 10 bases between them. The germline CDR1 and CDR2 sequences are MRHNA and SNTAGT.

This clone appeared a single time. The chain combines TRBV28 with TRBJ2-5; 8 nucleotides line up with TRBD2. The V gene end was trimmed by 5 bases and the J gene end by 5 bases; junction bases not matched to a gene: 10. CDR3 length equals 15 residues. Germline V gene lookup returns CDR1 MDHEN and CDR2 SYDVKM. CDR3 amino acids: CASSTAGTRRETQYF. The CDR3 DNA reads TGTGCCAGCAGTACCGCCGGGACTAGGAGGGAGACCCAGTACTTC.

The chain is built from TRBV28 and TRBJ2-7; TRBD2 matches at 8 bases. CDR1 is MDHEN, CDR2 SYDVKM, per germline. The CDR3 extends over 14 amino acids. V was clipped by 4 bases and J by 5 bases; unmatched bases: 7. The CDR3 DNA is TGTGCCAGCAGTTCGCCCGGGGGGGCGCACGAGCAGTACTTC. Residues: CASSSPGGAHEQYF.

V gene TRBV7-2 combines with J gene TRBJ2-3; 15 nucleotides line up with TRBD2. CDR3 length: 17 amino acids. With V trimmed by 4 bases and J by 7 bases, 9 bases remained unmatched. Germline values: CDR1 SGHTA, CDR2 FQGNSA. CDR3 region: CASSSTPGTSGRNTQYF. The CDR3 nucleotides are TGTGCCAGCAGCTCCACTCCGGGGACTAGCGGGAGGAATACGCAGTATTTT. The complete variable domain, with remaining parts taken from reference TRBV7-2 and TRBJ2-3, reads GAGVSQSPSNKVTEKGKDVELRCDPISGHTALYWYRQSLGQGLEFLIYFQGNSAPDKSGLPSDRFSAERTGGSVSTLTIQRTQQEDSAVYLCASSSTPGTSGRNTQYFGPGTRLTVL.

V and J are TRBV5-1 and TRBJ2-7; 9 nucleotides line up with TRBD1. Trimming at V came to 1 base and at J to 3 bases, leaving 5 bases not matched to a gene. Per the germline V gene, CDR1 is SGHRS and CDR2 is YFSETQ. The CDR3 runs to 15 residues. The CDR3 nucleotides are TGCGCCAGCAGCTTGTCCACAGGGGGCATCTACGAGCAGTACTTC. It encodes CASSLSTGGIYEQYF.

This clone turned up a few times. The J gene is TRBJ2-7, the V gene TRBV6-5; 8 nucleotides align to TRBD2. CDR1 is MNHEY, CDR2 SVGAGI, per germline. The CDR3 length is 14 residues. Losses at the gene ends were 6 bases for V and 6 bases for J; bases not matched to a gene: 10. This chain's CDR3 is CASSATSGGSEQYF. The CDR3 DNA follows: TGTGCCAGCAGCGCTACTAGCGGTGGTTCCGAGCAGTACTTC.

The chain uses TRBV20-1 and TRBJ2-1; D ambiguous. This CDR3 is 11 amino acids long. With 6 bases removed from V and 5 bases from J, the gap between germline ends came to 8 bases. Per germline, CDR1 DFQATT and CDR2 SNEGSKA (reference sequence). The CDR3 reads CSATPDNEQFF. The DNA for the CDR3 is TGCAGTGCCACCCCGGACAATGAGCAGTTCTTC.

This chain links TRBV27 with TRBJ2-1, with 15 bases fitting TRBD2. Germline-derived CDR1 and CDR2 are MNHEY and SMNVEV (reference sequence). V trimming: 4 bases; J trimming: 6 bases; junction bases outside the gene matches: 22. The CDR3 runs 22 residues. The DNA for the CDR3 is TGTGCCAGCAGTTCCAAAAACAATGGACTAGCGGGAGGGATTCTCGATCCCAATGAGCAGTTCTTC. It translates to CASSSKNNGLAGGILDPNEQFF.

Worth noting for this clone: At one of its ends the junction is not consistent with the germline gene, which may arise from a read error. This chain uses TRBV28 with TRBJ2-7; a weak D match, TRBD2 (6 bases). CDR1 is MDHEN and CDR2 is SYDVKM in the germline V gene. The CDR3 extends over 13 amino acids. This CDR3 is CASSRGPSAPPHF. CDR3 DNA: TGTGCCAGCAGCCGTGGGCCTAGCGCACCTCCGCACTTC.

This chain links TRBV6-6 with TRBJ2-7, with TRBD2 identical over 9 bases. The CDR3 is 13 amino acids. V was clipped by 5 bases and J by 5 bases; unmatched bases: 4. The V gene's germline CDR1 is MNHNY and CDR2 SVGAGI (reference sequence). The DNA of the CDR3 is TGTGCCAGCAGTCCGGGACTAGCTAACGAGCAGTACTTC. Protein: CASSPGLANEQYF.

The chain has TRBV6-4 and TRBJ2-1; possibly TRBD2 for D (6 bases). Germline CDR1 and CDR2: MRHNA and SNTAGT. The CDR3 spans 17 residues. The V end was cut by 3 bases, the J end by 1 base, with 16 bases between. The CDR3 DNA reads as TGTGCCAGCAGTGAATACCATCGGGAGTTGTCCTACAATGAGCAGTTCTTC. Its protein is CASSEYHRELSYNEQFF.

This clone was observed a single time. The chain uses TRBV4-1 and TRBJ1-3, with 7 bases matching TRBD1. Germline CDR1 reads MGHRA; CDR2 reads YSYEKL. Trimming cost V 3 bases and J 0 bases; bases outside gene matches: 2. This CDR3 comprises 15 residues. CDR3: CASSQGQLSGNTIYF. In DNA, the CDR3 is TGCGCCAGCAGCCAGGGACAGCTCTCTGGAAACACCATATATTTT.

This sequence joins TRBV6-5 and TRBJ2-7; 7 bases fit TRBD1. The CDR3 totals 15 residues. Per germline, CDR1 MNHEY and CDR2 SVGAGI. V shed 5 bases and J 6 bases; nucleotides not matched to a gene: 13. The CDR3 spells CASSPRQGSIAEQYF. DNA for the CDR3: TGTGCCAGCAGTCCTAGACAGGGTTCAATCGCCGAGCAGTACTTC.

The CDR3 bases are TGTGCCAGCAGCCAAAGTCCCGGGACTAGCGGGAGATTTGCAGATACGCAGTATTTT. This sequence encodes CASSQSPGTSGRFADTQYF. V is TRBV3-1 (or the pseudogene TRBV3-2) and J is TRBJ2-3; 14 bases fit TRBD2. CDR1 is LGHDT and CDR2 is YNNKEL in the germline V gene (reference sequence). This CDR3 is built from 19 residues. The ends lost 2 bases at V and 4 bases at J; junction bases unmatched: 11.

This clone was detected once. V is TRBV18 and J is TRBJ2-2; possibly TRBD2 for D (5 bases). V was pared by 1 base and J by 10 bases, with 10 bases between. CDR1 and CDR2 (germline): KGHSH, LQKENI. CDR3 size: 13 residues. CDR3 nucleotide sequence: TGTGCCAGCTCACCACGGGAGTTTGAGGAGCTGTTTTTT. It encodes CASSPREFEELFF.

The chain recombines TRBV6-5 with TRBJ2-7; perhaps TRBD1 as D (7 bases). Trimming pared 6 bases from V and 2 bases from J, leaving 14 bases between. The CDR3 is made up of 14 amino acids. Germline assignment: CDR1 MNHEY and CDR2 SVGAGI. The DNA of the CDR3 is TGTGCCAGCAGCCGTGGAGGGACAGCCTACGAGCAGTACTTC. It encodes CASSRGGTAYEQYF.